This TCR beta chain derives from a study of blood T cell repertoires in COVID-19. Study information: Acute-phase and convalescent COVID-19 samples originated in the United States, Italy and Spain. The cDNA or gDNA used as material had been derived from T cells, B-cell-depleted T cells, or PBMCs.

In the original analysis: Reference gene primers were amplified, and this amplification served to estimate nucleated cell counts. The data were produced by immunoSEQ multiplex PCR, yet TCRdb's version contains in-frame clones alone and is incomplete. The V and J calls and clone size were taken over from that table, and D and trimming were inferred from the DNA. The sample includes a few hundred thousand clones, around 86% of them seen just once. J gave up 4 bases and V 1 base, and 8 bases lay outside the gene matches. Germline CDR1 SGHRS, CDR2 YFSETQ. The CDR3 contains 17 residues. The receptor's source is a human donor in a cohort sampled during active COVID-19. The gene calls are TRBV5-1 and TRBJ2-5, with 12 bases fitting TRBD2. The sequenced sample was peripheral blood. Here the CDR3 reads CASSLQLAGGGGETQYF. The CDR3 DNA reads TGCGCCAGCAGCTTGCAACTAGCGGGAGGTGGAGGAGAGACCCAGTACTTC.